The 9 T cell receptor beta chains below were found in one sample sequenced in a study of shared clonotypes between healthy human individuals. Assay used: immunoSEQ multiplex PCR; TCRdb lists only in-frame clones, some missing. The table shows under 1,900,000 clones, with 98% occurring only once. Sequencing was performed on naive CD4+ T cells sorted from blood. This sample's subset: CD45RA+ positively selected. All receptors derive from a man aged 30-40 years in good health.

J is TRBJ2-1 and V is TRBV10-3, with TRBD1 matching over 7 bases. This CDR3 contains 14 residues. Germline trimming cut 10 bases from V and 6 bases from J; bases unmatched to any gene: 12. Germline V CDR1 and CDR2: ENHRY, SYGVKD. The CDR3 loop is CATQDRDGANEQFF. CDR3 DNA sequence: TGTGCCACCCAAGACAGGGACGGGGCCAATGAGCAGTTCTTC.

This rearrangement joins TRBV2 to TRBJ2-5; the match to TRBD2 covers 8 bases. The CDR3 covers 15 residues. Trimming at V came to 4 bases and at J to 5 bases, leaving 9 bases not matched to a gene. Germline V gives CDR1 SNHLY, CDR2 FYNNEI. CDR3 loop: CASSGNSGKVETQYF. For the CDR3, the DNA is TGTGCCAGCAGTGGTAATAGCGGGAAAGTCGAGACCCAGTACTTC.

The V call is TRBV7-8, the J call TRBJ2-5, with 7 bases fitting TRBD2. This CDR3 has 12 amino acids. Germline assignment: CDR1 SGHVS and CDR2 FQNEAQ. V dropped 5 bases and J dropped 9; count of bases not matched to a gene: 6. Here the CDR3 DNA reads TGTGCCAGCAGCATACACCGGGGGGCCCAGTACTTC. Protein sequence: CASSIHRGAQYF.

The V and J genes are TRBV5-6 and TRBJ2-5; 9 bases align to TRBD1. V was clipped by 4 bases and J by 4 bases; unmatched bases: 8. CDR3 length: 15 residues. Germline loops: CDR1 SGHDT, CDR2 YYEEEE. CDR3 protein: CASSPTGGGSETQYF. CDR3 bases: TGTGCCAGCAGCCCAACAGGGGGCGGCTCAGAGACCCAGTACTTC.

This chain uses TRBV6-5 with TRBJ1-3, with 8 nucleotides matching TRBD1. J gave up 4 bases and V 7 bases, and 6 bases lay outside the gene matches. The CDR3 spans 14 residues. In germline, CDR1 is MNHEY, CDR2 SVGAGI. DNA of the CDR3: TGTGCCAGCATTGACAGGGGTAGAGGAAACACCATATATTTT. Translating it yields CASIDRGRGNTIYF.

The V and J genes are TRBV5-1 and TRBJ2-7; 7 bases are shared with TRBD2. Germline V gives CDR1 SGHRS, CDR2 YFSETQ. The V segment lost 0 bases and the J segment 2 bases; nucleotides outside the gene matches: 11. The CDR3 covers 17 residues. The DNA for the CDR3 is TGCGCCAGCAGCTTGGCGGCTAGCGGTTCGTTAACCTACGAGCAGTACTTC. As protein: CASSLAASGSLTYEQYF.

The chain has TRBV7-9 and TRBJ2-1, with D unresolved. There are 15 residues in the CDR3. Germline V gene sequence: CDR1 SEHNR, CDR2 FQNEAQ (reference sequence). The ends were cut back, 1 base at V and 15 bases at J, with 22 bases in the middle. CDR3 coding DNA: TGTGCCAGCAGCTTAGTACGATCGATACCTCCTCCCCTGTTCTTC. Its translation: CASSLVRSIPPPLFF.

The DNA of the CDR3 is TGTGCCAGCAGTTTAGGCAGGGGTAATGAGCAGTTCTTC. This gives the protein CASSLGRGNEQFF. The gene calls are TRBV28 and TRBJ2-1; a possible D gene is TRBD1 (6 bases). The CDR3 extends over 13 amino acids. Germline CDR1 is MDHEN and CDR2 is SYDVKM. V was clipped by 2 bases and J by 7 bases, with 9 bases between them.

The chain links TRBV5-1 to TRBJ2-2, with TRBD2 identical over 9 bases. The germline gives CDR1 SGHRS, CDR2 YFSETQ. CDR3 size: 18 residues. V lost 0 bases, J lost 0 bases, and 6 bases stayed unmatched. The CDR3: CASSLVLGLATNTGELFF. CDR3 coding DNA: TGCGCCAGCAGCTTGGTTCTCGGACTAGCGACGAACACCGGGGAGCTGTTTTTT. The whole variable domain, remainder taken from reference TRBV5-1 and TRBJ2-2, is KAGVTQTPRYLIKTRGQQVTLSCSPISGHRSVSWYQQTPGQGLQFLFEYFSETQRNKGNFPGRFSGRQFSNSRSEMNVSTLELGDSALYLCASSLVLGLATNTGELFFGEGSRLTVL.